A selection of T cell receptor beta chains follows, all from one sample in a study of blood T cell repertoires in COVID-19. Some clones are missing from TCRdb's copy, which holds only in-frame ones; the method was immunoSEQ multiplex PCR. This table has roughly 68,000 clones, around 78% appearing once. Sequencing was carried out using peripheral blood. The origin of the receptors is an elderly woman with acute or convalescent COVID-19. The CDR3 runs from the conserved cysteine through the conserved F or W. D genes are given only for firm matches. Clone size, where shown, is once, few, many, or a class for clones that have expanded.

TRBV28	TRBD1	.	TRBJ1-1	TGTGCCAGCAGTGATCCAGGGGGCTCCGGGATGAACACTGAAGCTTTCTTT	CASSDPGGSGMNTEAFF
TRBV11-2	TRBD1	.	TRBJ2-7	TGTGCCAGCAGCTCGGACAGGGGTGGCGAGCAGTACTTC	CASSSDRGGEQYF
TRBV12-3/TRBV12-4	.	.	TRBJ1-4	TGTGCCAGCAGTTTCCGGCGGGGTGAAAAACTGTTTTTT	CASSFRRGEKLFF
TRBV3-1/TRBV3-2	.	.	TRBJ1-1	TGTGCCAGCAGCCAGACGACAGGAGAAGCTTTCTTT	CASSQTTGEAFF
TRBV7-9	TRBD1	.	TRBJ1-1	TGTGCCAGCAGCTTTGCGACAGGGGCCCATACTGAAGCTTTCTTT	CASSFATGAHTEAFF
TRBV6-7	.	.	TRBJ1-1	TGTGCCAGCAGTACCAGGGACATAGGGACTGAAGCTTTCTTT	CASSTRDIGTEAFF
TRBV2	.	.	TRBJ2-7	TGTGCCAGCAGTGGCGGGACCGAGTTCTCCTACGAGCAGTACTTC	CASSGGTEFSYEQYF
TRBV14	TRBD1	.	TRBJ1-6	TGTGCCAGCAGCGACCTTGGACAGGGGAGTTCACCCCTCCACTTT	CASSDLGQGSSPLHF
TRBV9	.	.	TRBJ1-1	TGTGCCAGCAGCGTAGGGGGGGATTTGAACACTGAAGCTTTCTTT	CASSVGGDLNTEAFF
TRBV5-1	TRBD2	.	TRBJ2-7	TGCGCCAGCAGCCCTAGCGGATCCTACGAGCAGTACTTC	CASSPSGSYEQYF
TRBV6-5	TRBD1	.	TRBJ1-5	TGTGCCAGCACCCTGGGACAGTACAATCAGCCCCAGCATTTT	CASTLGQYNQPQHF
TRBV2	TRBD1	once	TRBJ1-5	TGTGCCAGCAGTTTGACAGGGGGATACTATCAGCCCCAGCATTTT	CASSLTGGYYQPQHF
TRBV7-9	.	few	TRBJ2-2	TGTGCCAGCAGCCCACGGGGATCGAACACCGGGGAGCTGTTTTTT	CASSPRGSNTGELFF
TRBV11-3	.	.	TRBJ2-2	TGTGCCAGCAGCTTAACCCACGGGACCGGGGAGCTGTTTTTT	CASSLTHGTGELFF
TRBV12-3/TRBV12-4	TRBD1	.	TRBJ2-4	TGTGCCAGCAGTACAGGGGGTAACATTCAGTACTTC	CASSTGGNIQYF
TRBV6-2/TRBV6-3	TRBD1	few	TRBJ2-7	TGTGCCAGCAGTCCGGACAGGGGGACCTACGAGCAGTACTTC	CASSPDRGTYEQYF
TRBV5-4	.	.	TRBJ1-1	TGTGCCAGCAGCTTGGGGGCGCCGAACACTGAAGCTTTCTTT	CASSLGAPNTEAFF
TRBV2	TRBD1	.	TRBJ1-1	TGTGCCAGCAGTACCGGGACAGGGTCTTCTGAAGCTTTCTTT	CASSTGTGSSEAFF
TRBV9	TRBD2	.	TRBJ2-3	TGTGCCAGCAGCCCAGGACTAGCGGGAGAAAATACGCAGTATTTT	CASSPGLAGENTQYF
TRBV27	TRBD1	.	TRBJ1-5	TGTGCCAGCTCAGCAGGACAGGGTTTTTTCGGTCAGCCCCAGCATTTT	CASSAGQGFFGQPQHF
TRBV2	.	.	TRBJ2-2	TGTGCCAGCAGGAATCCAGGGGTCGACACCGGGGAGCTGTTTTTT	CASRNPGVDTGELFF
TRBV6-6	TRBD1	.	TRBJ1-2	TGTGCCAGCATTCTCGAGGGACAGATAGGAAACTATGGCTACACCTTC	CASILEGQIGNYGYTF
TRBV29-1	.	.	TRBJ1-2	TGCAGCGTTGTCTACAGGGCGAACTATGGCTACACCTTC	CSVVYRANYGYTF
TRBV9	.	.	TRBJ1-2	TGTGCCAGCAGCGTAGACCAGGGGCGCCCCTATGGCTACACCTTC	CASSVDQGRPYGYTF
TRBV15	.	.	TRBJ1-5	TGTGCCACCAGCAGGGCCCGAACGTTCCATCAGCCCCAGCATTTT	CATSRARTFHQPQHF
TRBV19	TRBD1	few	TRBJ1-5	TGTGCCAGTAGTGAACCGACAGGGGGGTTTGACAATCAGCCCCAGCATTTT	CASSEPTGGFDNQPQHF
TRBV14	TRBD2	.	TRBJ2-1	TGTGCCAGCAGCCCACCAATCGGGACTAGCGGGAACCACCGGGGGAATGAGCAGTTCTTC	CASSPPIGTSGNHRGNEQFF
TRBV19	TRBD1	.	TRBJ2-1	TGTGCCAGTAGCGGGACAGGAAGGCTAAGGGAGCAGTTCTTC	CASSGTGRLREQFF
TRBV5-6	.	.	TRBJ2-3	TGTGCCAGCAGCTTGGCCGGCTGGCAGAGGAGCACAGATACGCAGTATTTT	CASSLAGWQRSTDTQYF
TRBV30	.	few	TRBJ1-4	TGTGCCTCAACAGGGATCTCGACAACTAATGAAAAACTGTTTTTT	CASTGISTTNEKLFF
TRBV7-9	.	.	TRBJ1-2	TGTGCCAGCAGCGCAGGCTATGGGACATCCGACTATGGCTACACCTTC	CASSAGYGTSDYGYTF
TRBV15	TRBD2	.	TRBJ2-2	TGTGCCACCAGCGCTAGCGGGAGGGGACTCACCGGGGAGCTGTTTTTT	CATSASGRGLTGELFF
TRBV7-8	TRBD1	.	TRBJ1-4	TGTGCCAGCAGCCCGGGACAGGGGATGTATGAAAAACTGTTTTTT	CASSPGQGMYEKLFF
TRBV7-8	.	.	TRBJ2-5	TGTGCCAGCAGCTTATTTGTGGGCGAGACCCAGTACTTC	CASSLFVGETQYF